A selection of T cell receptor beta chains follows, all from one sample in a study of T cell responses to AZD1222 COVID-19 vaccine. The assay was immunoSEQ multiplex PCR, and TCRdb's table has in-frame clones only and misses some. Of about 150,000 clones in the sample, approximately 93% were seen once. The input for sequencing was peripheral blood, taken 28 days after the second AZD1222 dose. These receptors were obtained from an adult who received the AZD1222 COVID-19 vaccine. CDR3s include the opening cysteine and the closing phenylalanine or tryptophan. The D gene is left open where the match is weak. Part of the rows lack a size; the others show once, few, many or a class for expanded clones.

d_call	clone_size	v_call	j_call	cdr3_aa	cdr3_nt
TRBD1	.	TRBV5-6	TRBJ2-3	CASSLWLRTQGQDTQYF	TGTGCCAGCAGCTTGTGGCTCCGAACACAGGGGCAAGATACGCAGTATTTT
.	.	TRBV28	TRBJ2-7	CASSFPPYEQYF	TGTGCCAGCAGTTTCCCCCCCTACGAGCAGTACTTC
.	.	TRBV21-1	TRBJ1-1	CASSKVIWKRAPNTEAFF	TGTGCCAGCAGCAAAGTCATTTGGAAGAGGGCCCCGAACACTGAAGCTTTCTTT
.	.	TRBV6-1	TRBJ2-7	CASSEDEQYF	TGTGCCAGCAGTGAAGACGAGCAGTACTTC
TRBD1	.	TRBV28	TRBJ1-2	CASSLYRREGADGYTF	TGTGCCAGCAGTTTATACCGACGGGAGGGGGCGGATGGCTACACCTTC
TRBD1	.	TRBV6-5	TRBJ2-1	CASTSGTGRYNEQFF	TGTGCCAGCACAAGCGGGACAGGGAGGTACAATGAGCAGTTCTTC
.	.	TRBV2	TRBJ1-5	CASSLLGNQPQHF	TGTGCCAGCTCGCTACTGGGCAATCAGCCCCAGCATTTT
.	.	TRBV5-8	TRBJ1-3	CASTRRTKQGGNTIYF	TGTGCCAGCACCCGCCGTACAAAACAGGGCGGAAACACCATATATTTT
TRBD2	.	TRBV27	TRBJ2-1	CASSLSPLAGGVYNEQFF	TGTGCCAGCAGTTTATCCCCCTTGGCGGGGGGGGTCTACAATGAGCAGTTCTTC
TRBD1	.	TRBV18	TRBJ2-1	CASSTGQGISSYNEQFF	TGTGCCAGCTCAACGGGACAGGGAATAAGCTCCTACAATGAGCAGTTCTTC
TRBD1	.	TRBV2	TRBJ1-6	CASTVPGTGSSYNSPLHF	TGTGCCAGCACGGTACCCGGGACAGGAAGCTCCTATAATTCACCCCTCCACTTT
.	.	TRBV7-3	TRBJ2-7	CASSLMKGSNYEQYF	TGTGCCAGCAGCTTAATGAAGGGTAGTAACTACGAGCAGTACTTC
TRBD1	.	TRBV14	TRBJ1-2	CASSQGTGGDYGYTF	TGTGCCAGCAGCCAAGGCACAGGGGGCGACTATGGCTACACCTTC
.	.	TRBV14	TRBJ2-1	CASSQRVGPNNEQFF	TGTGCCAGCAGCCAGAGGGTTGGCCCCAACAATGAGCAGTTCTTC
.	.	TRBV5-6	TRBJ1-2	CASSVMLGYGYTF	TGTGCCAGCAGCGTGATGTTGGGGTATGGCTACACCTTC
.	.	TRBV27	TRBJ2-2	CASSLSVTGSRKLFF	TGTGCCAGCAGTTTATCCGTAACAGGGTCACGAAAGCTGTTTTTT
.	.	TRBV29-1	TRBJ2-3	CSVDSRRGTDTQYF	TGCAGCGTTGACAGCCGAAGAGGCACAGATACGCAGTATTTT
TRBD1	.	TRBV9	TRBJ2-7	CASSATGQGPYEQYF	TGTGCCAGCAGCGCTACGGGACAGGGGCCCTACGAGCAGTACTTC
.	.	TRBV4-3	TRBJ2-1	CASSQDGRSSWYEQFF	TGCGCCAGCAGCCAAGACGGACGGTCCAGTTGGTATGAGCAGTTCTTC
TRBD2	.	TRBV5-8	TRBJ2-7	CASSLATSSGGFYEQYF	TGTGCCAGCAGCTTGGCCACGTCTAGCGGGGGATTCTACGAGCAGTACTTC
.	once	TRBV18	TRBJ1-5	CASSFGTNQPQHF	TGTGCCAGCTCATTCGGGACGAATCAGCCCCAGCATTTT
TRBD2	.	TRBV7-7	TRBJ2-5	CASSSGTSGGAETQYF	TGTGCTAGCAGCTCAGGGACTAGCGGGGGGGCAGAGACCCAGTACTTC
.	.	TRBV6-2/TRBV6-3	TRBJ1-5	CASSYGHGGNQPQHF	TGTGCCAGCAGTTACGGACACGGAGGCAATCAGCCCCAGCATTTT
TRBD1	.	TRBV18	TRBJ1-5	CASSLDRAGQPQHF	TGTGCCAGCTCACTCGACAGGGCGGGGCAGCCCCAGCATTTT
.	.	TRBV3-1/TRBV3-2	TRBJ2-7	CASSQDPAGWYEQYF	TGTGCCAGCAGCCAAGACCCTGCGGGGTGGTACGAGCAGTACTTC
.	once	TRBV4-3	TRBJ1-2	CASSQDRTFYGYTF	TGCGCCAGCAGCCAAGATAGGACATTCTATGGCTACACCTTC
.	.	TRBV5-6	TRBJ1-1	CASSLGGVTEAFF	TGTGCCAGCAGCTTGGGAGGTGTCACTGAAGCTTTCTTT
.	.	TRBV19	TRBJ1-4	CASTRALSTNEKLFF	TGTGCCAGTACCCGGGCGTTATCAACTAATGAAAAACTGTTTTTT
TRBD1	.	TRBV28	TRBJ1-5	CASSPGGPPGGPQHF	TGTGCCAGCAGTCCGGGAGGCCCGCCAGGGGGGCCCCAGCATTTT
TRBD2	.	TRBV5-4	TRBJ2-3	CASSFEAGGPGTQYF	TGTGCCAGCAGCTTTGAAGCGGGAGGGCCGGGCACGCAGTATTTT
TRBD1	.	TRBV6-5	TRBJ1-5	CASNWDRGRNQPQHF	TGTGCCAGCAATTGGGACAGGGGGCGCAATCAGCCCCAGCATTTT